Each of the 11 T cell receptor beta chains below was sequenced from the same sample in a study of T cell repertoires in cytomegalovirus infection. TCRdb ran MiXCR on the reads and lists one entry per CDR3 protein. The table records approximately 500,000 distinct CDR3 sequences, approximately 11% of them present only once. The sample taken for sequencing was PBMCs. These TCRs come from a human donor in good health (CMV status not recorded). Some clones in this sample may be carry-over from other donors' samples.

V gene TRBV19 combines with J gene TRBJ2-3; 9 bases map to TRBD2. V shed 1 base, J shed 2 bases, and the junction held 7 bases outside the gene matches. The CDR3 has 17 amino acids. CDR1 and CDR2 from the germline V gene are LNHDA and SQIVND (reference sequence). CDR3 amino acids: CASSIGSLAGFTDTQYF. The CDR3 DNA reads as TGTGCCAGTAGTATAGGCTCGCTAGCGGGGTTCACAGATACGCAGTATTTT. Complete variable domain (other parts from reference TRBV19 and TRBJ2-3): DGGITQSPKYLFRKEGQNVTLSCEQNLNHDAMYWYRQDPGQGLRLIYYSQIVNDFQKGDIAEGYSVSREKKESFPLTVTSAQKNPTAFYLCASSIGSLAGFTDTQYFGPGTRLTVL.

The chain couples TRBV9 to TRBJ2-7; the match to TRBD2 covers 13 bases. The CDR3 is made up of 16 amino acids. CDR1 is SGDLS and CDR2 is YYNGEE in the germline V gene. Germline trimming cut 4 bases from V and 4 bases from J; bases unmatched to any gene: 8. CDR3 sequence: CASSPGTSGDGYEQYF. CDR3 in DNA: TGTGCCAGCAGCCCGGGGACTAGCGGGGACGGGTACGAGCAGTACTTC. Drawing the rest from reference TRBV9 and TRBJ2-7, the complete variable domain is DSGVTQTPKHLITATGQRVTLRCSPRSGDLSVYWYQQSLDQGLQFLIQYYNGEERAKGNILERFSAQQFPDLHSELNLSSLELGDSALYFCASSPGTSGDGYEQYFGPGTRLTVT.

There are many counts of this clonotype. The rearrangement links TRBV7-2 to TRBJ2-5, with D possibly being TRBD1 (5 bases). The CDR3 totals 15 residues. The germline gives CDR1 SGHTA, CDR2 FQGNSA. V lost 5 bases to trimming and J lost 4 bases, with 17 bases between them. The CDR3 protein is CASSPPQQALETQYF. The CDR3, as DNA: TGTGCCAGCAGCCCCCCCCAACAGGCGCTAGAGACCCAGTACTTC. Combining the CDR3 with reference TRBV7-2 and TRBJ2-5 gives the whole variable domain GAGVSQSPSNKVTEKGKDVELRCDPISGHTALYWYRQSLGQGLEFLIYFQGNSAPDKSGLPSDRFSAERTGGSVSTLTIQRTQQEDSAVYLCASSPPQQALETQYFGPGTRLLVL.

This chain connects TRBV29-1 to TRBJ2-3; D remains unclear. The germline V gene encodes CDR1 SQVTM and CDR2 ANQGSEA. The CDR3 contains 13 residues. Between the trimmed V and J ends, which lost 4 bases and 1 base, there was a span of 9 bases. CDR3 in DNA: TGCAGCGTTGCGGGCGTACGCACAGATACGCAGTATTTT. Translated, it gives CSVAGVRTDTQYF.

This clonotype has a count of ten or more. This sequence joins TRBV29-1 and TRBJ2-7, with TRBD1 identical over 7 bases. CDR1 and CDR2 (germline): SQVTM, ANQGSEA. J gave up 5 bases and V 4 bases, and 11 bases lay outside the gene matches. The CDR3 consists of 14 residues. CDR3 residues: CSVANKAGGNEQYF. Here the CDR3 DNA reads TGCAGCGTTGCAAATAAGGCAGGGGGAAACGAGCAGTACTTC.

This clonotype has a count of ten or more. The rearrangement links TRBV19 to TRBJ2-5; the D gene is possibly TRBD1 (5 bases). Deletions cut 1 base from V and 3 bases from J, with 18 bases between. Germline V gene sequence: CDR1 LNHDA, CDR2 SQIVND (reference sequence). The CDR3 contains 17 residues. The CDR3 DNA is TGTGCCAGTAGTATAGGGCTAGAGTGGGCAGGGAAAGAGACCCAGTACTTC. Protein sequence: CASSIGLEWAGKETQYF.

This clonotype was seen more than once but under ten times. The chain recombines TRBV12-3 or TRBV12-4 with TRBJ1-3, with D possibly matching TRBD1 (5 bases). The germline V and J ends were trimmed by 2 bases and 0 bases, with 14 bases remaining between them. This CDR3 has 17 residues. This chain's CDR3 is CASSLSIGARSGNTIYF. CDR3 bases: TGTGCCAGCAGTTTAAGTATCGGGGCCCGCTCTGGAAACACCATATATTTT.

This clonotype was recorded at least ten times. This chain uses TRBV11-2 with TRBJ2-1; a weak D match, TRBD2 (5 bases). V shed 5 bases and J shed 6 bases, with 11 bases lying between them. Germline V gene data show CDR1 as SGHAT and CDR2 as FQNNGV. The CDR3 spans 13 residues. CDR3 sequence: CASSVLEGNEQFF. The CDR3 bases are TGTGCCAGCAGCGTACTCGAGGGCAATGAGCAGTTCTTC.

The chain couples TRBV5-1 to TRBJ1-1; D not resolved. Trimming cost V 0 bases and J 5 bases, with 11 bases left between them. The CDR3 spans 14 residues. The germline V gene has CDR1 SGHRS and CDR2 YFSETQ. CDR3 nucleotides: TGCGCCAGCAGCTTGGCGACCCAAGGGACTGAAGCTTTCTTT. Amino acid sequence: CASSLATQGTEAFF. Looking up the rest from reference TRBV5-1 and TRBJ1-1 gives the full variable domain: KAGVTQTPRYLIKTRGQQVTLSCSPISGHRSVSWYQQTPGQGLQFLFEYFSETQRNKGNFPGRFSGRQFSNSRSEMNVSTLELGDSALYLCASSLATQGTEAFFGQGTRLTVV.

V gene TRBV20-1 combines with J gene TRBJ1-1, with 7 bases fitting TRBD1. The CDR3 has 14 residues. Trimming removed 3 bases from V and 5 bases from J; junction bases left unmatched: 9. The germline gives CDR1 DFQATT, CDR2 SNEGSKA (reference sequence). In DNA, the CDR3 is TGCAGTGCTAGTGCCGTCTCACAGGGGACTGAAGCTTTCTTT. Translation: CSASAVSQGTEAFF.

In its sample, this clonotype was seen many times. V usage is TRBV11-2 and J usage is TRBJ2-1; 12 bases line up with TRBD2. The CDR3 covers 17 residues. Germline CDR1 SGHAT, CDR2 FQNNGV. V trimming: 1 base; J trimming: 5 bases; junction bases outside the gene matches: 6. As DNA, the CDR3 is TGTGCCAGCAGCTTAGTTGCCCGGACTAGCGGGAACAATGAGCAGTTCTTC. This sequence encodes CASSLVARTSGNNEQFF. The whole variable domain, filled in from reference TRBV11-2 and TRBJ2-1, reads EAGVAQSPRYKIIEKRQSVAFWCNPISGHATLYWYQQILGQGPKLLIQFQNNGVVDDSQLPKDRFSAERLKGVDSTLKIQPAKLEDSAVYLCASSLVARTSGNNEQFFGPGTRLTVL.